The 2 T cell receptor beta chains given below trace back to one sample, sequenced in a study of early T cells in non-severe SARS-CoV-2 infection. TCRdb re-called the 5' RACE reads through MiXCR, storing one row per CDR3 protein. Of more than 70,000 distinct CDR3 sequences listed, roughly an eighth are singletons. The sequencing sample was made of whole blood. The source is an adult who was a healthcare worker with PCR-confirmed SARS-CoV-2 infection or an uninfected control (not recorded which).

This clonotype turned up a few times. J is TRBJ1-1 and V is TRBV20-1, with D perhaps matching TRBD1 (5 bases). Germline-derived CDR1 and CDR2 are DFQATT and SNEGSKA (reference sequence). This CDR3 has 10 residues. V lost 5 bases and J lost 6, with 7 bases in between. CDR3 amino acids: CSAGGAEAFF. In DNA form, the CDR3 reads TGCAGTGCTGGGGGGGCTGAAGCTTTCTTT.

This clonotype was detected ten times or more. The rearrangement joins TRBV20-1 to TRBJ1-1, with 7 bases aligning to TRBD1. The CDR3 spans 15 residues. CDR1 and CDR2 (germline): DFQATT, SNEGSKA (reference sequence). J was trimmed by 7 bases and V by 6 bases; bases with no gene match: 17. As DNA, the CDR3 is TGCAGTGCCGAAGAAGGGGGCGCCGTAAATATTGAAGCTTTCTTT. Translated, it gives CSAEEGGAVNIEAFF.